Shown below are 17 T cell receptor beta chains from a single sample sequenced in a study of shared clonotypes between healthy human individuals. Assay used: immunoSEQ multiplex PCR; TCRdb lists only in-frame clones, some missing. This table has about 2.4 million clones, 93% appearing once. The sequencing input was naive CD4+ T cells from PBMCs. The subset here: CD45RA+ positively selected. The receptors were gathered from a man aged 18 to 35 in good health. Some clones in this sample may be carry-over from other donors' samples.

This chain joins TRBV7-3 and TRBJ2-7; D uncertain. Trimming took 1 base from V and 5 from J, leaving 9 bases between them. Germline values: CDR1 SGHTA, CDR2 FQGTGA. This CDR3 spans 13 amino acids. The CDR3 DNA is TGTGCCAGCAGCTTAAATTACGGAGACGAGCAGTACTTC. Translation: CASSLNYGDEQYF.

The J gene is TRBJ1-5, the V gene TRBV13; 7 positions agree with TRBD1. The CDR3 spans 15 residues. The ends lost 2 bases at V and 2 bases at J; junction bases unmatched: 3. Germline loops: CDR1 PRHDT, CDR2 FYEKMQ (reference sequence). The CDR3, as DNA: TGTGCCAGCAGCTTAAATACAGGGGGCAATCAGCCCCAGCATTTT. Its protein is CASSLNTGGNQPQHF.

The V gene is TRBV10-1, the J gene TRBJ2-5; 10 bases fit TRBD2. Germline loops: CDR1 WNHNN, CDR2 SYGVQD (reference sequence). This CDR3 contains 15 residues. J gave up 4 bases and V 3 bases, and 5 bases lay outside the gene matches. The CDR3 nucleotides read TGCGCCAGCAGTGATTCAGCGGGAGGGGGAGAGACCCAGTACTTC. It specifies CASSDSAGGGETQYF.

The gene calls are TRBV6-1 and TRBJ2-2; no firm D call. Per germline, CDR1 MNHNS and CDR2 SASEGT. Trimming stripped 3 bases from V and 7 bases from J, with 9 bases between. The CDR3 has 13 residues. CDR3 sequence (DNA): TGTGCCAGCAGTGAGCTCTGGGGCGGGGAGCTGTTTTTT. Protein: CASSELWGGELFF.

This chain joins TRBV11-3 and TRBJ2-7; D may be TRBD1 (5 bases). The CDR3 is made up of 15 amino acids. The germline V gene has CDR1 SGHNT and CDR2 YENEEA. With 5 bases removed from V and 4 bases from J, the gap between germline ends came to 18 bases. CDR3 bases: TGTGCCAGCAGCCTCTCCGGGCCAAGGGGTTACGAGCAGTACTTC. This sequence encodes CASSLSGPRGYEQYF.

V usage is TRBV5-4 and J usage is TRBJ2-3; the D gene is possibly TRBD1 (6 bases). The CDR3 length is 14 residues. The V end was cut by 5 bases, the J end by 0 bases, with 10 bases between. CDR1 and CDR2 (germline): SGHNT, YYREEE (reference sequence). CDR3 coding DNA: TGTGCCAGCAGATGGGACATCAGCACAGATACGCAGTATTTT. Protein: CASRWDISTDTQYF.

A note on this clone: Sequence at one end of the junction differs from germline and may be a read error. The rearrangement links TRBV2 to TRBJ1-2; D may be TRBD1 (6 bases). This CDR3 has 12 amino acids. Germline-derived CDR1 and CDR2 are SNHLY and FYNNEI. The CDR3 here is CASSPEGGRLSF. In DNA form, the CDR3 reads TGTGCCAGCAGCCCCGAGGGGGGACGACTCTCCTTC.

V usage is TRBV10-3 and J usage is TRBJ2-5; possible D gene TRBD1, 6 bases. The CDR3 length is 12 residues. Looked up from germline, CDR1 is ENHRY and CDR2 is SYGVKD. V shed 6 bases and J shed 3 bases, with 8 bases lying between them. CDR3 coding DNA: TGTGCCATCAGCAGACAGGAAGAGACCCAGTACTTC. Its translation: CAISRQEETQYF.

The V call is TRBV5-6, the J call TRBJ1-4; D uncertain. Germline V lookup: CDR1 SGHDT, CDR2 YYEEEE. The ends were cut back, 2 bases at V and 1 base at J, with 9 bases in the middle. The CDR3 is 15 amino acids. DNA of the CDR3: TGTGCCAGCAGCTTTAACCTTGGAACTAATGAAAAACTGTTTTTT. It encodes CASSFNLGTNEKLFF. The whole variable domain, filled in from reference TRBV5-6 and TRBJ1-4, reads DAGVTQSPTHLIKTRGQQVTLRCSPKSGHDTVSWYQQALGQGPQFIFQYYEEEERQRGNFPDRFSGHQFPNYSSELNVNALLLGDSALYLCASSFNLGTNEKLFFGSGTQLSVL.

V usage is TRBV29-1 and J usage is TRBJ2-5; 8 positions match TRBD2. The CDR3 contains 14 residues. Germline V lookup: CDR1 SQVTM, CDR2 ANQGSEA. J was trimmed by 2 bases and V by 7 bases; bases with no gene match: 9. CDR3 region: CSAREGGGQETQYF. The DNA for the CDR3 is TGCAGCGCCCGGGAGGGGGGAGGACAAGAGACCCAGTACTTC.

V and J are TRBV9 and TRBJ2-5; maybe TRBD1 (5 bases). The CDR3 runs to 16 residues. Per the germline V gene, CDR1 is SGDLS and CDR2 is YYNGEE. V was clipped by 4 bases and J by 3 bases, with 19 bases between them. In DNA, the CDR3 is TGTGCCAGCAGCCGCACAGGACGCAATATGGAAGAGACCCAGTACTTC. Its translation: CASSRTGRNMEETQYF.

The V call is TRBV5-1, the J call TRBJ2-7; 7 nucleotides agree with TRBD2. This CDR3 region has 14 residues. The trim removed 1 base at V and 5 bases at J, leaving 6 bases unmatched. Germline lookup yields CDR1 SGHRS and CDR2 YFSETQ. As DNA, the CDR3 is TGCGCCAGCAGCTTGTCGGGTGCGGGGGACGAGCAGTACTTC. Encoded protein: CASSLSGAGDEQYF.

This clone showed up just once. For the CDR3, the DNA is TGTGCCAGCATGCGACAGCCGGTGACCGGGGAGCTGTTTTTT. It codes for CASMRQPVTGELFF. This chain joins TRBV6-5 and TRBJ2-2, with D possibly TRBD1 on 5 matching bases. Germline lookup yields CDR1 MNHEY and CDR2 SVGAGI. The CDR3 length is 14 residues. V was shortened by 7 bases and J by 5 bases, with 14 bases between the two germline ends.

With respect to this clone: The same CDR3 arises from other DNA sequences in this sample as well. The chain links TRBV30 to TRBJ2-3; D is uncertain. CDR1 and CDR2 from the germline V gene are GTSNPN and SVGIG (reference sequence). V was trimmed by 4 bases and J by 0 bases, leaving 5 bases between them. This CDR3 spans 12 amino acids. The CDR3 protein is CAWTASTDTQYF. In nucleotides, the CDR3 is TGTGCCTGGACTGCCAGCACAGATACGCAGTATTTT.

This clone was seen once. The V and J genes are TRBV28 and TRBJ2-1; 13 nucleotides match TRBD2. Per the germline V gene, CDR1 is MDHEN and CDR2 is SYDVKM. The CDR3 contains 15 residues. V lost 7 bases and J lost 5; bases outside the gene matches: 5. DNA of the CDR3: TGTGCCAGCACTATACTAGCGGGAGGGCACAATGAGCAGTTCTTC. Translated: CASTILAGGHNEQFF.

This clone was counted a few times. This chain links TRBV30 with TRBJ1-5; maybe TRBD1 (5 bases). V was shortened by 0 bases and J by 1 base, with 7 bases between the two germline ends. The germline V gene has CDR1 GTSNPN and CDR2 SVGIG (reference sequence). This CDR3 is built from 14 residues. The CDR3 coding sequence is TGTGCCTGGAGTGTAGCAGGGAGCAATCAGCCCCAGCATTTT. Its translation: CAWSVAGSNQPQHF.

The chain employs TRBV28 and TRBJ2-5; 11 bases are shared with TRBD2. The tail of the sequence fits TRBJ2-7 better, so the J call may be wrong. The CDR3 is made up of 13 amino acids. The germline V gene encodes CDR1 MDHEN and CDR2 SYDVKM. The CDR3 reads CASRTSGTYEQYF. CDR3 sequence (DNA): TGTGCCAGCAGGACTAGCGGGACCTACGAGCAGTACTTC.